The rows below give T cell receptor beta chains drawn from one sample of a study of tumor-infiltrating lymphocytes in primary liver carcinoma. MiXCR was run by TCRdb on the multiplex PCR reads, yielding one entry per CDR3 protein. The sample yields around 120,000 distinct CDR3 sequences, nearly 70% seen once. The sequenced sample was tumor-adjacent normal liver tissue. The receptors here all came from a woman aged 55-70 years with primary liver carcinoma and hepatitis B virus infection. CDR3s include the opening cysteine and the closing phenylalanine or tryptophan. D genes are given only for firm matches. Clone size is stated in some rows and not others, as once, few, many or a class when expanded.

j_gene: TRBJ2-1; v_gene: TRBV5-5; d_gene: .; len: 15; abundance: many; CDR3aa: CASTGTLSSYNEQFF; CDR3nt: TGTGCCAGTACCGGGACGTTGAGCTCCTACAATGAGCAGTTCTTC
j_gene: TRBJ1-2; v_gene: TRBV6-1; d_gene: TRBD1; len: 15; abundance: .; CDR3aa: CASTEGTGGVYGYTF; CDR3nt: TGTGCCAGCACTGAAGGGACAGGGGGCGTCTATGGCTACACCTTC
j_gene: TRBJ2-1; v_gene: TRBV4-1; d_gene: .; len: 15; abundance: .; CDR3aa: CAGSQALVGVGEQFF; CDR3nt: TGCGCCGGCAGCCAAGCACTAGTGGGAGTCGGTGAGCAGTTCTTC
j_gene: TRBJ1-1; v_gene: TRBV10-2; d_gene: .; len: 14; abundance: .; CDR3aa: CARRERQTNTEASF; CDR3nt: TGCGCCAGAAGAGAGCGTCAGACGAACACTGAAGCTTCCTTT
j_gene: TRBJ1-2; v_gene: TRBV11-2; d_gene: .; len: 15; abundance: .; CDR3aa: CASSLGSGLAYGYTF; CDR3nt: TGTGCTAGCAGCTTAGGTTCGGGGTTAGCCTATGGATACACCTTC
j_gene: TRBJ2-2; v_gene: TRBV30; d_gene: TRBD1; len: 15; abundance: many; CDR3aa: CAWRTPGTDTGELFF; CDR3nt: TGTGCCTGGAGGACCCCTGGGACAGACACCGGGGAGCTGTTTTTT
j_gene: TRBJ2-5; v_gene: TRBV11-3; d_gene: TRBD2; len: 14; abundance: .; CDR3aa: CARSATSDQETQYF; CDR3nt: TGTGCCAGGAGCGCCACTAGCGACCAAGAGACCCAGTACTTC
j_gene: TRBJ2-1; v_gene: TRBV29-1; d_gene: .; len: 13; abundance: .; CDR3aa: CSVKGTTQNEQFF; CDR3nt: TGCAGCGTAAAGGGCACTACTCAGAATGAGCAGTTCTTC
j_gene: TRBJ2-7; v_gene: TRBV12-3/TRBV12-4; d_gene: TRBD1; len: 14; abundance: .; CDR3aa: CASITETGDNEQYF; CDR3nt: TGTGCCAGCATTACTGAGACAGGGGACAACGAGCAGTACTTC
j_gene: TRBJ2-1; v_gene: TRBV11-1; d_gene: TRBD2; len: 16; abundance: medium-sized; CDR3aa: CASSSMHSGSSNEQFF; CDR3nt: TGTGCCAGCAGCTCCATGCATAGCGGGAGTAGCAATGAGCAGTTCTTC
j_gene: TRBJ1-3; v_gene: TRBV5-4; d_gene: TRBD1; len: 16; abundance: many; CDR3aa: CASSFGQGATGNTIYF; CDR3nt: TGTGCCAGCAGCTTCGGACAGGGGGCGACTGGAAACACCATATATTTT
j_gene: TRBJ2-7; v_gene: TRBV29-1; d_gene: .; len: 13; abundance: .; CDR3aa: CRAGVSSVHEQYF; CDR3nt: TGCAGGGCTGGGGTTTCGTCAGTCCACGAGCAGTACTTC
j_gene: TRBJ1-5; v_gene: TRBV6-5; d_gene: TRBD1; len: 14; abundance: .; CDR3aa: CACRKTGRDQPQHF; CDR3nt: TGTGCCTGCAGGAAGACAGGGCGCGATCAGCCCCAGCATTTT
j_gene: TRBJ2-1; v_gene: TRBV25-1; d_gene: .; len: 13; abundance: few; CDR3aa: CASSEFLVGEQFF; CDR3nt: TGTGCCAGCAGTGAATTTCTAGTAGGTGAGCAGTTCTTC
j_gene: TRBJ2-7; v_gene: TRBV5-1; d_gene: TRBD2; len: 16; abundance: once; CDR3aa: CASSLGRLAGEDGQYF; CDR3nt: TGCGCCAGCAGCCTAGGAAGACTAGCGGGAGAGGACGGGCAGTACTTC
j_gene: TRBJ2-1; v_gene: TRBV6-1; d_gene: .; len: 14; abundance: .; CDR3aa: CATERNRLGNEQFF; CDR3nt: TGTGCCACCGAGCGTAACCGGCTTGGAAATGAGCAGTTCTTC
j_gene: TRBJ2-1; v_gene: TRBV12-3/TRBV12-4; d_gene: .; len: 17; abundance: .; CDR3aa: CARSPRPRSMAYNEQFF; CDR3nt: TGTGCCAGAAGTCCGCGCCCGAGAAGTATGGCCTATAATGAGCAGTTCTTC
j_gene: TRBJ2-7; v_gene: TRBV28; d_gene: .; len: 13; abundance: few; CDR3aa: CASSLTAAYEQYF; CDR3nt: TGTGCCAGCAGCTTGACAGCCGCCTACGAGCAGTACTTC
j_gene: TRBJ2-1; v_gene: TRBV6-1; d_gene: TRBD2; len: 14; abundance: many; CDR3aa: CASRAGGTDNEQFF; CDR3nt: TGTGCCAGCAGGGCGGGAGGGACGGACAATGAGCAGTTCTTC
j_gene: TRBJ2-2; v_gene: TRBV6-1; d_gene: TRBD2; len: 16; abundance: .; CDR3aa: CANSVEGLARGGELFF; CDR3nt: TGTGCCAACAGTGTCGAAGGACTAGCAAGGGGCGGGGAGCTGTTTTTT
j_gene: TRBJ2-5; v_gene: TRBV28; d_gene: .; len: 14; abundance: .; CDR3aa: CASSTGTPTRIQYF; CDR3nt: TGTGCCAGCAGTACCGGGACACCAACCCGGATCCAGTACTTC
j_gene: TRBJ1-1; v_gene: TRBV12-3/TRBV12-4; d_gene: TRBD1; len: 15; abundance: .; CDR3aa: CASSRRTGGINETFF; CDR3nt: TGTGCCAGCAGTCGAAGAACAGGGGGCATCAATGAAACTTTCTTT
j_gene: TRBJ1-5; v_gene: TRBV7-8; d_gene: .; len: 14; abundance: few; CDR3aa: CTSSLALGNQPQHF; CDR3nt: TGTACCAGCAGCTTAGCGCTCGGGAATCAGCCCCAGCATTTT
j_gene: TRBJ1-6; v_gene: TRBV6-1; d_gene: TRBD1; len: 14; abundance: .; CDR3aa: CTSSTGTDNSPLHF; CDR3nt: TGTACTAGCAGCACCGGGACAGACAATTCACCCCTCCACTTT
j_gene: TRBJ1-2; v_gene: TRBV29-1; d_gene: .; len: 10; abundance: once; CDR3aa: CSGDKTGYTF; CDR3nt: TGCAGCGGGGACAAAACCGGCTACACCTTC
j_gene: TRBJ2-5; v_gene: TRBV29-1; d_gene: .; len: 15; abundance: once; CDR3aa: CSVEIEGAAPETQYF; CDR3nt: TGTAGCGTTGAAATAGAGGGAGCCGCTCCGGAGACCCAGTACTTC
j_gene: TRBJ1-5; v_gene: TRBV2; d_gene: .; len: 15; abundance: .; CDR3aa: CVSSEKVYSNQPQHF; CDR3nt: TGTGTCAGCAGTGAAAAGGTGTATAGCAATCAGCCCCAGCATTTC
j_gene: TRBJ2-5; v_gene: TRBV11-2; d_gene: .; len: 13; abundance: once; CDR3aa: CISSWKEQETQYF; CDR3nt: TGTATCAGCAGCTGGAAGGAACAAGAGACCCAGTACTTC
j_gene: TRBJ2-2; v_gene: TRBV11-2; d_gene: .; len: 15; abundance: .; CDR3aa: CAISPPEGPTGELFF; CDR3nt: TGTGCCATCAGCCCTCCGGAAGGACCGACTGGGGAGCTGTTTTTT
j_gene: TRBJ1-1; v_gene: TRBV20-1; d_gene: .; len: 13; abundance: .; CDR3aa: CSAEAEAGRGAFF; CDR3nt: TGCAGTGCTGAAGCCGAAGCCGGAAGAGGAGCTTTCTTT
j_gene: TRBJ1-1; v_gene: TRBV12-3/TRBV12-4; d_gene: .; len: 15; abundance: once; CDR3aa: CASSLRTGVSTEASF; CDR3nt: TGTGCCAGCAGTTTACGTACTGGGGTTAGCACTGAAGCTTCCTTT
j_gene: TRBJ2-3; v_gene: TRBV11-2; d_gene: TRBD2; len: 15; abundance: .; CDR3aa: CVRSFGLGRTDTQYF; CDR3nt: TGTGTCAGAAGCTTCGGACTAGGGCGCACAGATACGCAGTATTTT
j_gene: TRBJ2-7; v_gene: TRBV29-1; d_gene: TRBD2; len: 14; abundance: few; CDR3aa: CSVALGTSGYVQYF; CDR3nt: TGCAGCGTTGCCCTAGGGACTAGTGGGTACGTGCAGTACTTC
j_gene: TRBJ2-1; v_gene: TRBV11-2; d_gene: .; len: 15; abundance: few; CDR3aa: CASSLEGSTYNEQFF; CDR3nt: TGTGCCAGCAGCTTAGAGGGAAGTACCTACAATGAGCAGTTCTTC
j_gene: TRBJ2-2; v_gene: TRBV7-9; d_gene: .; len: 14; abundance: .; CDR3aa: CASSLGQKTGELFF; CDR3nt: TGTGCCAGCAGCTTAGGCCAGAAGACCGGGGAGCTGTTTTTT
j_gene: TRBJ2-1; v_gene: TRBV5-8; d_gene: .; len: 10; abundance: many; CDR3aa: CASSLNEQFF; CDR3nt: TGTGCCAGCAGCTTGAATGAGCAGTTCTTC
j_gene: TRBJ1-1; v_gene: TRBV12-3/TRBV12-4; d_gene: .; len: 14; abundance: .; CDR3aa: CAGSPRQGNAEAFF; CDR3nt: TGTGCCGGCAGCCCCCGGCAGGGAAACGCTGAAGCTTTCTTT
j_gene: TRBJ2-1; v_gene: TRBV7-9; d_gene: .; len: 16; abundance: .; CDR3aa: CASSRDPRGSWNEQIF; CDR3nt: TGTGCCAGCAGCCGGGACCCAAGAGGAAGTTGGAATGAGCAGATCTTC
j_gene: TRBJ2-4; v_gene: TRBV7-8; d_gene: TRBD1; len: 16; abundance: .; CDR3aa: CASSQIPGQGQNTQYF; CDR3nt: TGTGCCAGCAGCCAAATTCCAGGACAGGGTCAAAACACTCAGTACTTC
j_gene: TRBJ2-7; v_gene: TRBV2; d_gene: .; len: 11; abundance: .; CDR3aa: CASSVGYEQYF; CDR3nt: TGTGCCAGCAGTGTTGGGTACGAGCAGTACTTC
j_gene: TRBJ2-1; v_gene: TRBV11-2; d_gene: .; len: 15; abundance: .; CDR3aa: CASSLEGGSIGETFF; CDR3nt: TGTGCCAGCAGCTTAGAGGGAGGAAGTATCGGTGAGACGTTTTTC
j_gene: TRBJ1-5; v_gene: TRBV11-2; d_gene: .; len: 15; abundance: .; CDR3aa: CAGSSHGGEDQPQHF; CDR3nt: TGTGCCGGCAGCTCGCACGGGGGAGAGGATCAGCCTCAACATTTT
j_gene: TRBJ2-7; v_gene: TRBV4-2; d_gene: .; len: 15; abundance: .; CDR3aa: CASSRDQGSPYEQYF; CDR3nt: TGTGCCAGCAGTCGAGATCAGGGATCCCCATACGAGCAGTACTTC
j_gene: TRBJ2-7; v_gene: TRBV6-6; d_gene: .; len: 14; abundance: .; CDR3aa: CASSYSIWQGEQYF; CDR3nt: TGTGCCAGCAGTTACTCGATATGGCAGGGCGAGCAGTACTTC
j_gene: TRBJ1-5; v_gene: TRBV11-3; d_gene: .; len: 16; abundance: once; CDR3aa: CASSPRAGHSNQLKHF; CDR3nt: TGTGCCAGCAGCCCTAGGGCGGGCCATAGCAATCAGCTCAAGCATTTT
j_gene: TRBJ2-1; v_gene: TRBV9; d_gene: TRBD2; len: 17; abundance: few; CDR3aa: CASSETLGGIAGNEQFF; CDR3nt: TGTGCCAGCAGCGAGACCCTCGGGGGAATAGCGGGTAATGAGCAGTTCTTC
j_gene: TRBJ2-7; v_gene: TRBV6-1; d_gene: .; len: 15; abundance: .; CDR3aa: CASSDRNVRGYEQYF; CDR3nt: TGTGCCAGCAGTGATAGGAATGTCCGGGGCTACGAACAGTACTTC
j_gene: TRBJ2-1; v_gene: TRBV7-9; d_gene: TRBD2; len: 19; abundance: once; CDR3aa: CANSLALEASGRAGNEQFF; CDR3nt: TGTGCCAATAGCTTAGCGCTGGAGGCTAGCGGGAGGGCCGGGAATGAGCAGTTCTTC
j_gene: TRBJ2-1; v_gene: TRBV4-2; d_gene: .; len: 13; abundance: once; CDR3aa: CASSQEDLSELFF; CDR3nt: TGTGCCAGCAGCCAAGAGGACTTAAGTGAGCTATTCTTC
j_gene: TRBJ1-2; v_gene: TRBV5-1; d_gene: .; len: 15; abundance: .; CDR3aa: CTSTLLTGDNYGYTF; CDR3nt: TGCACCAGCACCCTGTTAACAGGAGATAACTATGGCTACACCTTC
j_gene: TRBJ2-2; v_gene: TRBV14; d_gene: .; len: 16; abundance: .; CDR3aa: CASSQILTANTGELFF; CDR3nt: TGTGCTAGCAGCCAAATACTCACAGCGAACACCGGGGAGCTGTTTTTT
j_gene: TRBJ1-1; v_gene: TRBV5-1; d_gene: TRBD1; len: 16; abundance: .; CDR3aa: CASSLVGQGVYSEAFF; CDR3nt: TGCGCTAGCAGCTTGGTTGGACAGGGGGTGTACAGTGAAGCTTTCTTT
j_gene: TRBJ2-3; v_gene: TRBV12-3/TRBV12-4; d_gene: .; len: 19; abundance: .; CDR3aa: CASTRRELANWASTDTQYF; CDR3nt: TGTGCCAGCACCCGACGGGAACTAGCCAATTGGGCGAGCACAGATACGCAATATTTT
j_gene: TRBJ2-1; v_gene: TRBV4-2; d_gene: .; len: 15; abundance: .; CDR3aa: CASSQDSRRYNGQFF; CDR3nt: TGTGCCAGTAGCCAAGATAGTCGACGGTACAATGGGCAGTTCTTC
j_gene: TRBJ2-3; v_gene: TRBV4-1; d_gene: .; len: 15; abundance: many; CDR3aa: CASSQGQKSTHTQYF; CDR3nt: TGCGCCAGCAGCCAAGGACAGAAAAGCACACATACGCAGTATTTT